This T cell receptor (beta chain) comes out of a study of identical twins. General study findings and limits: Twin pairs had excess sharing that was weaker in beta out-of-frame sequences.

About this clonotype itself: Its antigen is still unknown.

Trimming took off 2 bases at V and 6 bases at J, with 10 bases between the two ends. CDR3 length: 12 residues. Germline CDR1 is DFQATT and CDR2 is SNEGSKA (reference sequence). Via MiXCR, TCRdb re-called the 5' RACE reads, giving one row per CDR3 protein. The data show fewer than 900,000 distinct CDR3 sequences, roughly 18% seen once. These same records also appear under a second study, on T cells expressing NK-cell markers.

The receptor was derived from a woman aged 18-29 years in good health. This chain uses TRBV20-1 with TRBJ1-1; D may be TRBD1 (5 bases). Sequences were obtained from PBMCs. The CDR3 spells CSARQGVAEAFF. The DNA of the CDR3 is TGCAGTGCTAGACAGGGTGTCGCTGAAGCTTTCTTT.